This T cell receptor beta chain was retrieved from a study of control samples from healthy donors and cancer patients. The repertoire was sequenced with immunoSEQ multiplex PCR; TCRdb's copy has only in-frame clones and lacks some. This sample has approximately 120,000 clones, with around 89% found just once. Germline loops: CDR1 SGHRS, CDR2 YFSETQ. The CDR3 sequence is 13 residues long. Trimming at V came to 4 bases and at J to 5 bases, leaving 5 bases not matched to a gene. The chain carries TRBV5-1 and TRBJ2-5, with 7 bases matching TRBD2. This receptor was obtained from a woman in her 50s in good health. The sample was blood. The CDR3 reads CASSASGLETQYF. Here the CDR3 DNA reads TGCGCCAGCAGCGCTAGCGGTTTGGAGACCCAGTACTTC.